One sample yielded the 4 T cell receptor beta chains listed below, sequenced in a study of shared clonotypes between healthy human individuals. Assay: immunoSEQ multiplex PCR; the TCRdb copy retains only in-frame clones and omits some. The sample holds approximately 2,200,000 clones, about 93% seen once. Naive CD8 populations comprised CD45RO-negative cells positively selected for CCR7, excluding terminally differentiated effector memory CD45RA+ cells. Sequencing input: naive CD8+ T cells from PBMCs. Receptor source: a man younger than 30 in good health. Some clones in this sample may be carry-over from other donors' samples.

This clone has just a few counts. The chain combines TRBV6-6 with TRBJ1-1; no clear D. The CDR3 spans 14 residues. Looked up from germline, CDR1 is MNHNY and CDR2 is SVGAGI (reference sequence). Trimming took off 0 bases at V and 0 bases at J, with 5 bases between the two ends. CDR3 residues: CASSYSSVNTEAFF. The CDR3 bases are TGTGCCAGCAGTTACTCATCAGTGAACACTGAAGCTTTCTTT.

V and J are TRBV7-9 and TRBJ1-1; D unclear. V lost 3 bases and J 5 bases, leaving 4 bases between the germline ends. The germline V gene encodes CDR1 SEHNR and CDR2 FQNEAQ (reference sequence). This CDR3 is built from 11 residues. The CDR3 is CASSFMTEAFF. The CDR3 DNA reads TGTGCCAGCAGCTTTATGACTGAAGCTTTCTTT.

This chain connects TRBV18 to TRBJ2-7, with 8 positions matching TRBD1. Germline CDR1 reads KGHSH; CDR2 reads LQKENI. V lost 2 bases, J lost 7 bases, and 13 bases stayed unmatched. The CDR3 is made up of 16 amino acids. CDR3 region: CASSPNRDRQVGEQYF. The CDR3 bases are TGTGCCAGCTCACCAAACAGGGACAGGCAGGTGGGGGAGCAGTACTTC.

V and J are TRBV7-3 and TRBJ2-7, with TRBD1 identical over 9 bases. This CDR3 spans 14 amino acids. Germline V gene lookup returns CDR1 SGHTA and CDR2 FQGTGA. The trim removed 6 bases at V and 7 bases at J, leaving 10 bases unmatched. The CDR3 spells CASRTGQGSGEQYF. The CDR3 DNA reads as TGTGCCAGCAGGACGGGACAGGGATCAGGGGAGCAGTACTTC.